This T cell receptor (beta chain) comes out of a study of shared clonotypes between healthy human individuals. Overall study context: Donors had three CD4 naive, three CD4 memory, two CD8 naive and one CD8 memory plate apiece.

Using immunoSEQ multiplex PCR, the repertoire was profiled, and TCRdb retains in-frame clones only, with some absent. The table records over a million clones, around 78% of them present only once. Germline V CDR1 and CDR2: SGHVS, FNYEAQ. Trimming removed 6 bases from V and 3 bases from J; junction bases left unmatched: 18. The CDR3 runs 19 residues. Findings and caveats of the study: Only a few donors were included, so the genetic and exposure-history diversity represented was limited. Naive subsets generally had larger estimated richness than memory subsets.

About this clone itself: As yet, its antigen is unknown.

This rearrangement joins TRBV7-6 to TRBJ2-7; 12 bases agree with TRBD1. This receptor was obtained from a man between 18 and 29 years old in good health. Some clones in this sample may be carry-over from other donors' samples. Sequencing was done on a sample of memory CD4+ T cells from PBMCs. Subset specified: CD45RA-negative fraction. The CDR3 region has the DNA TGTGCCAGCAGTTTGCTGACCGGGACAGGGGGCGATCAATTCTACGAGCAGTACTTC. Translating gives CASSLLTGTGGDQFYEQYF.